This TCR beta chain was captured by sequencing in a study of blood T cells in healthy people across ages. Drawing of peripheral blood yielded about 9.7 milliliters from each donor. PBMCs were isolated at a quantity of at least 6 million per sample. Germline V gene sequence: CDR1 PRHDT, CDR2 FYEKMQ (reference sequence). After removal of 5 bases from V and 8 bases from J, the junction contained 15 bases not matched to a gene. This CDR3 region has 16 residues. A second roughly 6 to 12 cycle PCR used barcoded and J-beta primers. No fewer than 3 million CDR3-containing paired-end reads came from each sample. TCRdb re-analysed the 5' RACE reads in MiXCR, keeping a single row per CDR3 protein. The table includes some 800,000 distinct CDR3 sequences, more than 40% detected once.

This rearrangement joins TRBV13 to TRBJ1-2; 9 bases line up with TRBD1. This TCR was recovered from a man aged 55-75 years in good health. Source material: blood. The CDR3 loop is CASSPLSQGAFGGYTF. Here the CDR3 DNA reads TGTGCCAGCAGCCCTTTATCACAGGGGGCGTTCGGAGGCTACACCTTC. Complete variable domain (other parts from reference TRBV13 and TRBJ1-2): AAGVIQSPRHLIKEKRETATLKCYPIPRHDTVYWYQQGPGQDPQFLISFYEKMQSDKGSIPDRFSAQQFSDYHSELNMSSLELGDSALYFCASSPLSQGAFGGYTFGSGTRLTVV.